The rows below give T cell receptor beta chains drawn from one sample of a study of blood T cell repertoires in COVID-19. Measured with immunoSEQ multiplex PCR; TCRdb has only the in-frame clones, and not every one. The sample carries about 230,000 clones, around 84% recorded once. Sequencing input: peripheral blood. The receptors originated from a man between 50 and 59 years old with COVID-19, enrolled during active disease. The CDR3 runs from the conserved cysteine through the conserved F or W. A D gene is named only where the DNA matches it firmly. Where a row states a size, it is once, few, many or the class of an expanded clone; other rows omit it.

D gene: TRBD1
J gene: TRBJ2-7
clone size: few
V gene: TRBV5-1
CDR3 protein: CASSPGTGGYEQYF
CDR3 DNA: TGCGCCAGCAGCCCCGGGACAGGGGGCTACGAGCAGTACTTC

D gene: .
J gene: TRBJ2-7
clone size: .
V gene: TRBV3-1/TRBV3-2
CDR3 protein: CASSQGSPVSSYEQYF
CDR3 DNA: TGTGCCAGCAGCCAAGGCTCCCCGGTTAGCTCCTACGAGCAGTACTTC

D gene: .
J gene: TRBJ1-6
clone size: .
V gene: TRBV30
CDR3 protein: CAWSPEGGVYNSPLHF
CDR3 DNA: TGTGCCTGGAGTCCCGAAGGGGGTGTTTATAATTCACCCCTCCACTTT

D gene: .
J gene: TRBJ2-2
clone size: few
V gene: TRBV3-1/TRBV3-2
CDR3 protein: CASSQEGAHGELFF
CDR3 DNA: TGTGCCAGCAGCCAAGAGGGGGCTCACGGGGAGCTGTTTTTT

D gene: .
J gene: TRBJ2-7
clone size: few
V gene: TRBV5-6
CDR3 protein: CASRVTGGLGEQYF
CDR3 DNA: TGTGCCAGCAGAGTGACGGGGGGCCTAGGCGAGCAGTACTTC

D gene: TRBD2
J gene: TRBJ2-7
clone size: .
V gene: TRBV7-9
CDR3 protein: CASSLAGLAGFEQYF
CDR3 DNA: TGTGCCAGCAGCTTAGCAGGGCTAGCGGGATTCGAGCAGTACTTC

D gene: TRBD1
J gene: TRBJ1-1
clone size: .
V gene: TRBV3-1/TRBV3-2
CDR3 protein: CASSQSTGGTTEAFF
CDR3 DNA: TGTGCCAGCAGCCAATCGACAGGGGGTACAACTGAAGCTTTCTTT

D gene: TRBD1
J gene: TRBJ2-2
clone size: .
V gene: TRBV5-1
CDR3 protein: CASSVRGQGTGELFF
CDR3 DNA: TGCGCCAGCAGCGTGCGGGGACAGGGCACCGGGGAGCTGTTTTTT

D gene: TRBD2
J gene: TRBJ2-7
clone size: once
V gene: TRBV10-3
CDR3 protein: CAIAPGLAGQQYF
CDR3 DNA: TGTGCCATAGCCCCGGGACTAGCGGGACAGCAGTACTTC

D gene: TRBD1
J gene: TRBJ1-5
clone size: .
V gene: TRBV6-5
CDR3 protein: CASYQTGLFQPQHF
CDR3 DNA: TGTGCCAGCTACCAGACAGGGTTATTTCAGCCCCAGCATTTT

D gene: .
J gene: TRBJ2-5
clone size: .
V gene: TRBV7-8
CDR3 protein: CASNQQGDQETQYF
CDR3 DNA: TGTGCCAGCAACCAACAGGGAGACCAAGAGACCCAGTACTTC

D gene: .
J gene: TRBJ2-1
clone size: .
V gene: TRBV7-2
CDR3 protein: CASSLGSWNEQFF
CDR3 DNA: TGTGCCAGCAGCTTAGGTAGTTGGAATGAGCAGTTCTTC

D gene: .
J gene: TRBJ2-2
clone size: .
V gene: TRBV11-2
CDR3 protein: CASSLGPRVGTGELFF
CDR3 DNA: TGTGCCAGCAGCTTAGGTCCCAGGGTAGGCACCGGGGAGCTGTTTTTT

D gene: .
J gene: TRBJ1-1
clone size: .
V gene: TRBV9
CDR3 protein: CASSPRDTDAEAFF
CDR3 DNA: TGTGCCAGCAGCCCTCGGGACACTGACGCTGAAGCTTTCTTT

D gene: .
J gene: TRBJ1-1
clone size: .
V gene: TRBV6-2/TRBV6-3
CDR3 protein: CASSSWHGQGNTEAFF
CDR3 DNA: TGTGCCAGCAGCTCCTGGCACGGCCAGGGGAACACTGAAGCTTTCTTT

D gene: .
J gene: TRBJ2-3
clone size: .
V gene: TRBV13
CDR3 protein: CASSRGWGPTDTQYF
CDR3 DNA: TGTGCCAGCAGCAGGGGGTGGGGGCCCACAGATACGCAGTATTTT

D gene: TRBD1
J gene: TRBJ2-7
clone size: few
V gene: TRBV5-5
CDR3 protein: CASSFITGTGYYEQYF
CDR3 DNA: TGTGCCAGCAGCTTTATAACCGGGACAGGGTACTACGAGCAGTACTTC

D gene: TRBD1
J gene: TRBJ2-7
clone size: .
V gene: TRBV19
CDR3 protein: CASSLGQGKGEQYF
CDR3 DNA: TGTGCCAGTAGTCTGGGACAGGGCAAAGGGGAGCAGTACTTC

D gene: TRBD1
J gene: TRBJ1-2
clone size: .
V gene: TRBV29-1
CDR3 protein: CSVEEGAGGYTF
CDR3 DNA: TGCAGCGTTGAGGAGGGGGCTGGTGGCTACACCTTC

D gene: .
J gene: TRBJ2-1
clone size: .
V gene: TRBV7-8
CDR3 protein: CASSLAGVAYNEQFF
CDR3 DNA: TGTGCCAGCAGCTTAGCAGGGGTCGCCTACAATGAGCAGTTCTTC

D gene: .
J gene: TRBJ2-7
clone size: .
V gene: TRBV11-1
CDR3 protein: CASSLAGQSYEQYF
CDR3 DNA: TGTGCCAGCAGCTTAGCCGGACAATCCTACGAGCAGTACTTC

D gene: .
J gene: TRBJ1-2
clone size: .
V gene: TRBV4-3
CDR3 protein: CASSQDGSREGGYTF
CDR3 DNA: TGCGCCAGCAGCCAAGATGGAAGCAGGGAGGGTGGCTACACCTTC

D gene: TRBD1
J gene: TRBJ2-7
clone size: .
V gene: TRBV3-1/TRBV3-2
CDR3 protein: CASSHDRVGTYEQYF
CDR3 DNA: TGTGCCAGCAGCCACGACAGGGTCGGAACCTACGAGCAGTACTTC

D gene: TRBD1
J gene: TRBJ2-1
clone size: .
V gene: TRBV7-2
CDR3 protein: CASSLDRGPNLQKFF
CDR3 DNA: TGTGCCAGCAGCTTAGACAGGGGGCCCAATTTACAGAAGTTCTTC

D gene: .
J gene: TRBJ1-2
clone size: few
V gene: TRBV5-1
CDR3 protein: CASSATDSGYGYTF
CDR3 DNA: TGCGCCAGCAGCGCAACGGACAGCGGTTATGGCTACACCTTC

D gene: TRBD1
J gene: TRBJ1-2
clone size: .
V gene: TRBV29-1
CDR3 protein: CSVVNRGNGYTF
CDR3 DNA: TGCAGCGTGGTAAACAGGGGGAATGGCTACACCTTC